The TCR beta chain described here comes from a study of Ad26.COV2.S vaccination and SARS-CoV-2 variants. Background on the study: Intramuscular Ad26.COV2.S at 5x10^10 or 1x10^11 viral particles. The study's findings and limits: Following vaccination, spike-specific CD8+ and CD4+ T cell responses reportedly exhibited substantial breadth.

Treatment denoted: 15 to 20 received Ad26.COV2.S at low or high dose, single or two shots; several received placebo; per-sample allocation not given. It was on day 63 after the first vaccine or placebo injection that samples were taken. An adult donor aged 18-55 years was enrolled in Boston. Worth noting for this clone: Its antigen is undetermined.

TCRdb's copy holds only in-frame clones and misses some; the assay was immunoSEQ multiplex PCR. In the table there are around 400,000 clones, over 75% of which are singletons. This CDR3 is built from 13 residues. Trimming cost V 7 bases and J 1 base, with 9 bases left between them. The germline gives CDR1 SGHAT, CDR2 FQNNGV. This TCR derives from a person between 18 and 65 years old who received the Ad26.COV2.S COVID-19 vaccine or a placebo. The rearrangement links TRBV11-2 to TRBJ2-3; D remains unclear. The sequencing used peripheral blood, collected in a trial of Ad26.COV2.S vaccine versus placebo. CDR3 region: CASNAWGTDTQYF. The CDR3 nucleotides are TGTGCCAGCAACGCGTGGGGCACAGATACGCAGTATTTT.